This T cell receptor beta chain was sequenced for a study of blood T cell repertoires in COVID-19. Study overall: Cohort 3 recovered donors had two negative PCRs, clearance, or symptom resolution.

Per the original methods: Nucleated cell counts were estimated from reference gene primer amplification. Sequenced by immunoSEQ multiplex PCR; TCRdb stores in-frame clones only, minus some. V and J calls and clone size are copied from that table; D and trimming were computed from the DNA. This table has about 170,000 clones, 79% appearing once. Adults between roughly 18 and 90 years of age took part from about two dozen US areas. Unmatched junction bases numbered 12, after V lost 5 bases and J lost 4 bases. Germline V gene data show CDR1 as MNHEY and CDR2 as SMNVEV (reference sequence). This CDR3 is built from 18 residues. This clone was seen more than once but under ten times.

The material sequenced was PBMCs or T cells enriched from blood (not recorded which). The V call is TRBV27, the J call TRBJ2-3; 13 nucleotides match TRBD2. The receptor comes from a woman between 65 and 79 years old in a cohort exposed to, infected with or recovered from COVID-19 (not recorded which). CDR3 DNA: TGTGCCAGCAGTCGCGGACTAGCGGGAGCGGGGTACCCAGATACGCAGTATTTT. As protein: CASSRGLAGAGYPDTQYF.